The 30 T cell receptor beta chains below come from one sample, sequenced in a study of T-cell reconstitution after alpha-beta-depleted transplantation in children. The library targeted TCRbeta and was prepared with unique molecular identifiers. In TCRdb, the PCR reads were re-called with MiXCR into one record per CDR3 protein. Among a few hundred thousand distinct CDR3 sequences, around two fifths were seen once, and the ten largest hold under 30%. The sequenced sample was PBMCs, obtained before TCRalphabeta/CD19-depleted stem cell transplant. The receptors here all came from a girl aged 2 to 9 with aplastic anemia, due to receive a stem cell transplant.

In its sample, this clonotype was seen many times. The genes are TRBV12-3 or TRBV12-4 and TRBJ2-1, with 7 nucleotides matching TRBD1. The CDR3 extends over 11 amino acids. The trim removed 5 bases at V and 12 bases at J, leaving 4 bases unmatched. This CDR3 is CASSMRQGQFF. The CDR3 bases are TGTGCCAGCAGTATGAGACAGGGGCAGTTCTTC.

The table lists this clonotype with a few counts. V is TRBV27 and J is TRBJ2-1; possibly TRBD1 for D (6 bases). The V end was cut by 8 bases, the J end by 5 bases, with 28 bases between. CDR1 MNHEY and CDR2 SMNVEV come from the germline V gene (reference sequence). The CDR3 length is 18 residues. DNA for the CDR3: TGTGCCAGCCCCCTTCGCCTAATTGTGGACAGAACTAACAATGAGCAGTTCTTC. Translation: CASPLRLIVDRTNNEQFF.

This clonotype appeared many times. This rearrangement joins TRBV5-1 to TRBJ2-5; 10 nucleotides line up with TRBD2. With V trimmed by 4 bases and J by 2 bases, 5 bases remained unmatched. This CDR3 has 15 amino acids. The germline V gene encodes CDR1 SGHRS and CDR2 YFSETQ. This CDR3 is CASSPSGRKQETQYF. CDR3 nucleotides: TGCGCCAGCAGCCCTAGCGGGAGAAAACAAGAGACCCAGTACTTC.

This clonotype was seen a handful of times. The chain couples TRBV28 to TRBJ2-5; TRBD1 aligns across 8 bases. The CDR3 consists of 13 residues. CDR1 MDHEN and CDR2 SYDVKM come from the germline V gene. V shed 5 bases and J 5 bases; nucleotides not matched to a gene: 4. DNA of the CDR3: TGTGCCAGCAGTCCTGACAGGGGTGAGACCCAGTACTTC. It specifies CASSPDRGETQYF.

This chain uses TRBV28 with TRBJ1-2; 7 positions match TRBD1. Germline lookup yields CDR1 MDHEN and CDR2 SYDVKM. The CDR3 covers 14 residues. Trimming at V came to 5 bases and at J to 0 bases, leaving 3 bases not matched to a gene. CDR3 sequence (DNA): TGTGCCAGCAGTGCCGGGACAGCTAACTATGGCTACACCTTC. Protein sequence: CASSAGTANYGYTF.

This chain joins TRBV27 and TRBJ2-7; possibly TRBD1 or TRBD2 for D (5 bases each). V was pared by 1 base and J by 6 bases, with 19 bases between. CDR1 is MNHEY and CDR2 is SMNVEV in the germline V gene (reference sequence). The CDR3 consists of 16 residues. The chain's CDR3 is CASSLLGVTGDSEQYF. The CDR3 DNA reads as TGTGCCAGCAGTTTATTGGGGGTAACAGGCGATAGCGAGCAGTACTTC.

The J gene is TRBJ2-1, the V gene TRBV20-1, with a tentative D call TRBD2 (6 bases). CDR1 is DFQATT, CDR2 SNEGSKA, per germline (reference sequence). The CDR3 is made up of 13 amino acids. The CDR3 is CRGPLRGYNEQFF. CDR3 coding DNA: TGCAGGGGACCATTGCGGGGCTACAATGAGCAGTTCTTC.

Regarding this clonotype: One end of the junction is discordant with germline, which a read error may explain. The chain combines TRBV12-3 or TRBV12-4 with TRBJ2-4, with 13 nucleotides matching TRBD2. CDR3 size: 13 residues. In DNA, the CDR3 is TGTGCCAGCAGTCTGACTAGCGGGGGGCACCCCCACTTC. Translating gives CASSLTSGGHPHF.

This clonotype was counted ten times or more. This chain uses TRBV7-2 with TRBJ1-5; no clear D. This CDR3 spans 15 amino acids. Germline V lookup: CDR1 SGHTA, CDR2 FQGNSA. Trimming cost V 3 bases and J 3 bases, with 12 bases left between them. This chain's CDR3 is CASSFEGLINQPQHF. The CDR3 bases are TGTGCCAGCAGCTTTGAGGGTCTTATCAATCAGCCCCAGCATTTT.

The rearrangement links TRBV9 to TRBJ2-2; 9 bases are shared with TRBD2. In germline, CDR1 is SGDLS, CDR2 YYNGEE. V trimming: 4 bases; J trimming: 2 bases; junction bases outside the gene matches: 9. The CDR3 totals 17 residues. The CDR3 here is CASSSSASGINTGELFF. The CDR3 coding sequence is TGTGCCAGCAGCAGCAGCGCTAGCGGGATCAACACCGGGGAGCTGTTTTTT.

This clonotype showed up many times. The chain carries TRBV20-1 and TRBJ1-5; tentative D call: TRBD1 (5 bases). Germline V gives CDR1 DFQATT, CDR2 SNEGSKA (reference sequence). This CDR3 has 12 amino acids. V lost 7 bases to trimming and J lost 3 bases, with 10 bases between them. CDR3 nucleotide sequence: TGCAGTGTTTCAGGGCCCAATCAGCCCCAGCATTTT. Amino acid sequence: CSVSGPNQPQHF.

This clonotype was detected only a few times. The V and J genes are TRBV2 and TRBJ1-2; TRBD1 might be the D (5 bases). The CDR3 has 19 amino acids. The V and J ends lost 4 bases and 1 base respectively, with 25 bases between them. Looked up from germline, CDR1 is SNHLY and CDR2 is FYNNEI. The CDR3 spells CASSVVSDTSMTDNYGYTF. The CDR3 DNA reads as TGTGCCAGCAGTGTAGTCTCGGATACGAGCATGACAGATAACTATGGCTACACCTTC.

The gene calls are TRBV20-1 and TRBJ1-2, with D maybe TRBD1 (5 bases). The CDR3 sequence is 12 residues long. The V end was cut by 1 base, the J end by 4 bases, with 7 bases between. The germline V gene has CDR1 DFQATT and CDR2 SNEGSKA (reference sequence). In DNA form, the CDR3 reads TGCAGTGCTAGAGGGGGGAGCTATGGCTACACCTTC. It codes for CSARGGSYGYTF.

This chain connects TRBV12-3 or TRBV12-4 to TRBJ2-7; D might be TRBD1 (5 bases). V dropped 2 bases and J dropped 6 bases, with 8 bases sitting between them. This CDR3 contains 12 residues. CDR3 in DNA: TGTGCCAGCAGTTTAAGGGGCGCCGAGCAGTACTTC. It translates to CASSLRGAEQYF.

This clonotype was counted many times. V usage is TRBV6-2 or TRBV6-3 and J usage is TRBJ2-7; tentative D call: TRBD1 (5 bases). The CDR3 has 15 residues. V dropped 5 bases and J dropped 6 bases, with 20 bases sitting between them. Per the germline V gene, CDR1 is MNHEY and CDR2 is SVGEGT. The CDR3 here is CASSVDSFPAIEQYF. CDR3 sequence (DNA): TGTGCCAGCAGTGTTGACAGCTTCCCGGCCATCGAGCAGTACTTC.

This clonotype was seen a handful of times. The rearrangement links TRBV10-3 to TRBJ2-7, with D possibly TRBD2 on 6 matching bases. This CDR3 has 14 residues. Germline loops: CDR1 ENHRY, CDR2 SYGVKD. The V and J ends lost 2 bases and 3 bases respectively, with 11 bases between them. The CDR3 is CAISEGTGSYEQYF. CDR3 bases: TGTGCCATCAGTGAGGGGACCGGGAGCTACGAGCAGTACTTC.

CDR3 sequence reads: CASSRLAAQETQYF. CDR3 coding DNA: TGTGCCAGCAGTCGACTAGCGGCGCAAGAGACCCAGTACTTC. The chain links TRBV28 to TRBJ2-5; TRBD2 aligns across 9 bases. J lost 2 bases, V lost 5 bases, and 3 bases had no gene match. CDR1 MDHEN and CDR2 SYDVKM come from the germline V gene. The CDR3 extends over 14 amino acids.

The gene calls are TRBV28 and TRBJ2-7; D is uncertain. V gave up 1 base and J gave up 3 bases, with 16 bases separating them. Germline V gives CDR1 MDHEN, CDR2 SYDVKM. The CDR3 contains 16 residues. The CDR3 DNA reads TGTGCCAGCAGTTTATTGGCGAGACTGCCTTACTACGAGCAGTACTTC. This sequence encodes CASSLLARLPYYEQYF.

The sample holds many counts of this clonotype. This chain links TRBV29-1 with TRBJ2-3; possible D gene TRBD1, 6 bases. With 4 bases removed from V and 5 bases from J, the gap between germline ends came to 13 bases. The CDR3 is 13 amino acids. Germline CDR1 and CDR2: SQVTM and ANQGSEA. The CDR3 loop reads CSVGQGLGDTQYF. CDR3 nucleotide sequence: TGCAGCGTTGGCCAGGGGCTAGGAGATACGCAGTATTTT.

V gene TRBV4-1 combines with J gene TRBJ2-3; TRBD2 agrees at 7 bases. The CDR3 has 17 residues. With V trimmed by 1 base and J by 2 bases, 9 bases remained unmatched. Germline V gives CDR1 MGHRA, CDR2 YSYEKL. The CDR3: CASSQAPSGFPTDTQYF. Written as DNA, the CDR3 is TGCGCCAGCAGCCAAGCTCCTAGCGGCTTCCCCACAGATACGCAGTATTTT.

This clonotype was seen at least ten times. This chain joins TRBV12-3 or TRBV12-4 and TRBJ2-5; D possibly matches TRBD1 or TRBD2 (6 bases each). Trimming removed 6 bases from V and 3 bases from J, with 14 bases in between. This CDR3 is 14 amino acids long. Written as DNA, the CDR3 is TGTGCCAGCAGAAGGGGGGCCCTCAAAGAGACCCAGTACTTC. It specifies CASRRGALKETQYF.

Concerning this clonotype: A junction end diverges from the germline sequence, so it may reflect a read error. The chain recombines TRBV4-1 with TRBJ2-5; possible D gene TRBD1, 6 bases. CDR3 length: 13 amino acids. From germline, CDR1 is MGHRA and CDR2 YSYEKL. The CDR3 DNA is TGCGCCAGCAGCCAAGATGGGGAAAGGGGGTACCACTTC. It specifies CASSQDGERGYHF.

The genes are TRBV6-2 or TRBV6-3 and TRBJ2-7, with D perhaps matching TRBD2 (6 bases). The CDR3 extends over 13 amino acids. CDR1 and CDR2 from the germline V gene are MNHEY and SVGEGT. The V end lost 7 bases, the J end lost 7 bases, and 17 bases lay between the germline ends. This CDR3 is CASKISGGWEQYF. CDR3 nucleotides: TGTGCCAGCAAAATTAGCGGTGGTTGGGAGCAGTACTTC.

CDR3 nucleotide sequence: TGCGCCAGCAAGGAGGACGCGAACACCGGGGAGCTGTTTTTT. It translates to CASKEDANTGELFF. The chain is built from TRBV5-1 and TRBJ2-2, with D possibly TRBD2 on 5 matching bases. V was shortened by 6 bases and J by 0 bases, with 9 bases between the two germline ends. Germline assignment: CDR1 SGHRS and CDR2 YFSETQ. The CDR3 extends over 14 amino acids. The whole variable domain, remainder taken from reference TRBV5-1 and TRBJ2-2, is KAGVTQTPRYLIKTRGQQVTLSCSPISGHRSVSWYQQTPGQGLQFLFEYFSETQRNKGNFPGRFSGRQFSNSRSEMNVSTLELGDSALYLCASKEDANTGELFFGEGSRLTVL.

This clonotype was recorded a few times. This chain connects TRBV11-3 to TRBJ2-1; TRBD2 agrees at 11 bases. Germline CDR1 SGHNT, CDR2 YENEEA. The trim removed 5 bases at V and 6 bases at J, leaving 6 bases unmatched. This CDR3 is 15 amino acids long. The CDR3: CASSPRTSGFNEQFF. CDR3 coding DNA: TGTGCCAGCAGCCCCCGGACTAGCGGGTTCAATGAGCAGTTCTTC.

As for this clonotype: One end of the junction varies from germline; a read error may be responsible. This chain joins TRBV5-1 and TRBJ1-1; 11 bases fit TRBD1. The germline V gene has CDR1 SGHRS and CDR2 YFSETQ. The CDR3 length is 15 residues. The CDR3 sequence: CASSLTDRGLAEAYF. CDR3 in DNA: TGCGCCAGCAGCTTGACGGACAGGGGGCTTGCTGAAGCTTACTTT.

V gene TRBV28 combines with J gene TRBJ1-6; D call uncertain. CDR1 is MDHEN, CDR2 SYDVKM, per germline. The CDR3 totals 12 residues. V was shortened by 7 bases and J by 17 bases, with 18 bases between the two germline ends. The CDR3 reads CASTSPHSFFHF. The CDR3 coding sequence is TGTGCCAGCACTTCTCCCCACTCCTTCTTCCACTTT.

The V call is TRBV6-1, the J call TRBJ2-2, with TRBD2 identical over 8 bases. Germline CDR1 is MNHNS and CDR2 is SASEGT. The CDR3 is 19 residues long. The junction had 20 bases not matched to a gene; V was cut back by 7 bases and J by 4 bases. DNA for the CDR3: TGTGCCAGCACCTCACGGGGGAGCGGGGGCCCTATAAGCACCGGGGAGCTGTTTTTT. It specifies CASTSRGSGGPISTGELFF.

The genes are TRBV18 and TRBJ1-5; 8 bases are a match to TRBD1. Germline CDR1 and CDR2: KGHSH and LQKENI. V shed 3 bases and J 2 bases; nucleotides not matched to a gene: 6. This CDR3 is built from 16 residues. DNA of the CDR3: TGTGCCAGCTCACCCGGACAGGGTAGCGGCAATCAGCCCCAGCATTTT. This sequence encodes CASSPGQGSGNQPQHF.

The rearrangement uses TRBV29-1 and TRBJ1-1, with 7 bases that match TRBD1. Germline CDR1 and CDR2: SQVTM and ANQGSEA. The CDR3 is 12 residues long. CDR3 DNA sequence: TGCAGGACAAACCAGGGGGACACTGAAGCTTTCTTT. It is translated as CRTNQGDTEAFF.